Described below is a single T cell receptor beta chain sequence and its context. The V end was cut by 1 base, the J end by 5 bases, with 17 bases between. This CDR3 spans 16 amino acids. CDR1 and CDR2 (germline): SGHAT, FQNNGV. This entry belongs to a study of blood T cell repertoires in COVID-19. In the source study's methods: Quantification of nucleated cells was approximated via reference gene primer amplification. Data came from immunoSEQ multiplex PCR; TCRdb stores just in-frame clones and leaves some out. The V and J calls and clone size were taken over from that table, and D and trimming were inferred from the DNA. The sample consists of a few hundred thousand clones, 80% to 90% of them appearing once.

This TCR was sampled from a man aged 25 to 40 who had recovered from COVID-19. Sequenced input: PBMCs or T cells enriched from blood (not recorded which). The chain uses TRBV11-2 and TRBJ2-5; possible D gene TRBD2, 7 bases. The CDR3 protein is CASSLAGGRLGETQYF. The CDR3 bases are TGTGCCAGCAGCTTAGCGGGGGGCCGCTTGGGGGAGACCCAGTACTTC. The whole variable domain, filled in from reference TRBV11-2 and TRBJ2-5, reads EAGVAQSPRYKIIEKRQSVAFWCNPISGHATLYWYQQILGQGPKLLIQFQNNGVVDDSQLPKDRFSAERLKGVDSTLKIQPAKLEDSAVYLCASSLAGGRLGETQYFGPGTRLLVL.